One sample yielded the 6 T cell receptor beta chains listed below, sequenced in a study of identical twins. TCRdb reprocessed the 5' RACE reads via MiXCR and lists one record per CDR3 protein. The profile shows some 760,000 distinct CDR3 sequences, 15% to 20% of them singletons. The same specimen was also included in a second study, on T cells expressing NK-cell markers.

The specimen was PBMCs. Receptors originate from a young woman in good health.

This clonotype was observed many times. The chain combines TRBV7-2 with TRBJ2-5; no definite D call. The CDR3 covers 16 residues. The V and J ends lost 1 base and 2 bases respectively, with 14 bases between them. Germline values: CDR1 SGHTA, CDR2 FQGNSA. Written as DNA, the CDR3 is TGTGCCAGCAGCTTAGTTGGTGGGCACCTACAAGAGACCCAGTACTTC. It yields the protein CASSLVGGHLQETQYF.

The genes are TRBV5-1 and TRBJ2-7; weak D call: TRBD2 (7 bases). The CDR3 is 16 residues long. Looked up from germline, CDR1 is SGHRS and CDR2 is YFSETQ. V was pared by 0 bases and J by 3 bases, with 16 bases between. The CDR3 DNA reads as TGCGCCAGCAGCTTGGCCCCGGCGGGGGCCTACTACGAGCAGTACTTC. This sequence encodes CASSLAPAGAYYEQYF.

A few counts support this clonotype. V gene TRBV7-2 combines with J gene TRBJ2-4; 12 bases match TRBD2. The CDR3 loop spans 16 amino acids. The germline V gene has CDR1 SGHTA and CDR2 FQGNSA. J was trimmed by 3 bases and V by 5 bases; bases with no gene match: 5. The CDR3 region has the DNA TGTGCCAGCAGCCGGCTAGCGGGAGGGGGCAAAAACATTCAGTACTTC. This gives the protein CASSRLAGGGKNIQYF. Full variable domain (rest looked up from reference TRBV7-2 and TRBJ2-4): GAGVSQSPSNKVTEKGKDVELRCDPISGHTALYWYRQSLGQGLEFLIYFQGNSAPDKSGLPSDRFSAERTGGSVSTLTIQRTQQEDSAVYLCASSRLAGGGKNIQYFGAGTRLSVL.

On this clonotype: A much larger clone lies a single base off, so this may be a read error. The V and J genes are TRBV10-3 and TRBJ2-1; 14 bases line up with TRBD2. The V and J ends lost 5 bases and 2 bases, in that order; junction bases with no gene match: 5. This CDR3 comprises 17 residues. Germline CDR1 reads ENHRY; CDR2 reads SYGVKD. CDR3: CAISLGLAGGAYNEQFF. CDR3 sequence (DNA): TGTGCCATCAGTCTCGGACTAGCGGGGGGAGCCTACAATGAGCAGTTCTTC.

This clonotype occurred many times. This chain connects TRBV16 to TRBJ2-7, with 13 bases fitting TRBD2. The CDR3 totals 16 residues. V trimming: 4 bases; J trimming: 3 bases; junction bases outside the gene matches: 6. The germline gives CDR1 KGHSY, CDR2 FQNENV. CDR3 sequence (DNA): TGTGCCAGCAGCCGAGTCTGGACTAGCGGGAGCTACGAGCAGTACTTC. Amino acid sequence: CASSRVWTSGSYEQYF.

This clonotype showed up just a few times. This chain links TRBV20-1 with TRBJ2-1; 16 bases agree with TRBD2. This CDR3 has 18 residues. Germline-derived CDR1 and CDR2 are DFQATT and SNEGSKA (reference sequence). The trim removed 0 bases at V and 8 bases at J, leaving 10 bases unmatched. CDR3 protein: CSARDLRGLAGGGHEQFF. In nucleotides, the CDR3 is TGCAGTGCTAGAGATCTCCGGGGACTAGCGGGAGGGGGTCATGAGCAGTTCTTC.